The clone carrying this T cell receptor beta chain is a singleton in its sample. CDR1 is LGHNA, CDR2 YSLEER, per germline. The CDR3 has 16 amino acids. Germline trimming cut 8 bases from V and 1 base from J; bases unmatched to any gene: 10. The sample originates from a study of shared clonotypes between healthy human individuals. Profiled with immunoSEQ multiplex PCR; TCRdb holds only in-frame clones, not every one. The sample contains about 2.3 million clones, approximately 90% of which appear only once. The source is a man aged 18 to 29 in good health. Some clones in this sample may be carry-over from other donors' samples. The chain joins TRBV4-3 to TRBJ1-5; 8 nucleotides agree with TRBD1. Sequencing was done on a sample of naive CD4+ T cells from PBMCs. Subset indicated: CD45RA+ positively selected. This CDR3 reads CASQCDRGPSNQPQHF. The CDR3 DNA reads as TGCGCCAGCCAGTGCGACAGGGGACCCAGCAATCAGCCCCAGCATTTT.